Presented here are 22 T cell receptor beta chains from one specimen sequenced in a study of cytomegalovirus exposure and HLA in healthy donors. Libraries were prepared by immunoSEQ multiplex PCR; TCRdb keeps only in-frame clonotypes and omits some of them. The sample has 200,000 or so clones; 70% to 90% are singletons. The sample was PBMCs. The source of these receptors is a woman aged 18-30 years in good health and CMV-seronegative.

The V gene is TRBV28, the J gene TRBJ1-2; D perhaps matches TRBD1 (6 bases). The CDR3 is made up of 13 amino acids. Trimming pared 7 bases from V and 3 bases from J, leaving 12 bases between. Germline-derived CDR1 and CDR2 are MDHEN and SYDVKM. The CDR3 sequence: CASTNRVDYGYTF. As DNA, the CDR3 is TGTGCCAGCACTAACAGGGTGGACTATGGCTACACCTTC.

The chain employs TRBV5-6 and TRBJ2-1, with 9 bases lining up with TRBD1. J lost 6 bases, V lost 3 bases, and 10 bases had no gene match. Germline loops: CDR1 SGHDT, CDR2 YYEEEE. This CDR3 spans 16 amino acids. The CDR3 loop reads CASSWGGQGLFNEQFF. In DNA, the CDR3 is TGTGCCAGCAGCTGGGGGGGACAGGGTCTGTTCAATGAGCAGTTCTTC. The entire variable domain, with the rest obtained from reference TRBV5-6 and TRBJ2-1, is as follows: DAGVTQSPTHLIKTRGQQVTLRCSPKSGHDTVSWYQQALGQGPQFIFQYYEEEERQRGNFPDRFSGHQFPNYSSELNVNALLLGDSALYLCASSWGGQGLFNEQFFGPGTRLTVL.

The CDR3 region is CASSLGRGSSYEQYF. Written as DNA, the CDR3 is TGTGCCAGCAGCTTAGGTAGGGGGAGCTCCTACGAGCAGTACTTC. The chain links TRBV7-8 to TRBJ2-7, with D perhaps matching TRBD1 (6 bases). CDR3 length: 15 residues. V was shortened by 1 base and J by 0 bases, with 10 bases between the two germline ends. Germline CDR1 reads SGHVS; CDR2 reads FQNEAQ.

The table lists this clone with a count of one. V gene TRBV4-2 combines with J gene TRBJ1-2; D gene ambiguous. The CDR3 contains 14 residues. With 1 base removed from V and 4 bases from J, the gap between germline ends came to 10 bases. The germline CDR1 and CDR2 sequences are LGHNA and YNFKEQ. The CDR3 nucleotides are TGTGCCAGCAGCCAAGTCACAGACGGCTATGGCTACACCTTC. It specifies CASSQVTDGYGYTF.

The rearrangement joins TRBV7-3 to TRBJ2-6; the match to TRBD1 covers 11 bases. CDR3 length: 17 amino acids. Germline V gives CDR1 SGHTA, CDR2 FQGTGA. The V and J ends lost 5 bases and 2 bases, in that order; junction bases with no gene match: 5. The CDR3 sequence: CASSPGQGVPGANVLTF. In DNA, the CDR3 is TGTGCCAGCAGCCCGGGACAGGGGGTGCCTGGGGCCAACGTCCTGACTTTC.

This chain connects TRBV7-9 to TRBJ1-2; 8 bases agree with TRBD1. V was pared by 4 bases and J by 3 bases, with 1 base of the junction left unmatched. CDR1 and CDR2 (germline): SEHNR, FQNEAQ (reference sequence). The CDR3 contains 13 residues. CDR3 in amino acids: CASSSGGDYGYTF. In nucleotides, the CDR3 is TGTGCCAGCAGCTCAGGGGGCGACTATGGCTACACCTTC.

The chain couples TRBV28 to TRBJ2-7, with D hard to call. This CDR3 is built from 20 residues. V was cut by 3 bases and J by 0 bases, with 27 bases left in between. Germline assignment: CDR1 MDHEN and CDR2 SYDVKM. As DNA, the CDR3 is TGTGCCAGCAGTTTTCCAGAACCTACTTCCACAGATACCAGCTCCTACGAGCAGTACTTC. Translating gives CASSFPEPTSTDTSSYEQYF.

In nucleotides, the CDR3 is TGTGCCAGCAGTTTGTTCGCCCGGGAGGGAAACATTCAGTACTTC. Translated: CASSLFAREGNIQYF. The genes are TRBV6-6 and TRBJ2-4; 8 positions match TRBD2. The germline V gene encodes CDR1 MNHNY and CDR2 SVGAGI (reference sequence). The CDR3 is 15 amino acids. V shed 4 bases, J shed 6 bases, and the junction held 8 bases outside the gene matches.

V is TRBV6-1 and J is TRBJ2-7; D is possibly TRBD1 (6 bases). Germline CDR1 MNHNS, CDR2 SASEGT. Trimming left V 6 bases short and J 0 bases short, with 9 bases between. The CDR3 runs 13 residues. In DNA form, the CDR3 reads TGTGCCAGCAGGGACAGATACTCCTACGAGCAGTACTTC. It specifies CASRDRYSYEQYF.

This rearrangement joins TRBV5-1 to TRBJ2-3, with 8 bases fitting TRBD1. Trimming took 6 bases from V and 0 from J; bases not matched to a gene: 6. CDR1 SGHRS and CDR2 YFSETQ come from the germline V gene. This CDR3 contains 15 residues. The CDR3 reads CASTPGGLSTDTQYF. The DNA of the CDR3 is TGCGCCAGCACTCCAGGGGGCCTCAGCACAGATACGCAGTATTTT. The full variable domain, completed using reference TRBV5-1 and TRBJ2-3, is KAGVTQTPRYLIKTRGQQVTLSCSPISGHRSVSWYQQTPGQGLQFLFEYFSETQRNKGNFPGRFSGRQFSNSRSEMNVSTLELGDSALYLCASTPGGLSTDTQYFGPGTRLTVL.

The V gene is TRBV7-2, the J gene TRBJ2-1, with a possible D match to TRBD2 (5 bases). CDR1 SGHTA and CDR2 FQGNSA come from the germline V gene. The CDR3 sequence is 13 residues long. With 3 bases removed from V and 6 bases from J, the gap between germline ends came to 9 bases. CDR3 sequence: CASSLASSNEQFF. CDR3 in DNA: TGTGCCAGCAGCTTGGCTAGCTCCAATGAGCAGTTCTTC. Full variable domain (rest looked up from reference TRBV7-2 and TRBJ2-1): GAGVSQSPSNKVTEKGKDVELRCDPISGHTALYWYRQSLGQGLEFLIYFQGNSAPDKSGLPSDRFSAERTGGSVSTLTIQRTQQEDSAVYLCASSLASSNEQFFGPGTRLTVL.

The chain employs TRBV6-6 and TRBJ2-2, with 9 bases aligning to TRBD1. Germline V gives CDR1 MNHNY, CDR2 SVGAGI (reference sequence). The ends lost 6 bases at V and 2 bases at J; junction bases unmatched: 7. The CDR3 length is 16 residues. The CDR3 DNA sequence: TGTGCCAGCAGGAACTCGGACAGGGGTAACACCGGGGAGCTGTTTTTT. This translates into CASRNSDRGNTGELFF.

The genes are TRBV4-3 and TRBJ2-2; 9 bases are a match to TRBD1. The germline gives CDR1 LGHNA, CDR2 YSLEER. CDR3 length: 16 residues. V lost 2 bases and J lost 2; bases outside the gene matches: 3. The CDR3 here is CASSQNRGLNTGELFF. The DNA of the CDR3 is TGCGCCAGCAGCCAAAACAGGGGGCTAAACACCGGGGAGCTGTTTTTT.

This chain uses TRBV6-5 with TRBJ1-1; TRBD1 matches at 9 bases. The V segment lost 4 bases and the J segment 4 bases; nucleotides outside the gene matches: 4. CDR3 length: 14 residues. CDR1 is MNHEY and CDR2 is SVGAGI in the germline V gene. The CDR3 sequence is CASSFNRGPTEAFF. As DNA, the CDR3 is TGTGCCAGCAGTTTCAACAGGGGGCCCACTGAAGCTTTCTTT.

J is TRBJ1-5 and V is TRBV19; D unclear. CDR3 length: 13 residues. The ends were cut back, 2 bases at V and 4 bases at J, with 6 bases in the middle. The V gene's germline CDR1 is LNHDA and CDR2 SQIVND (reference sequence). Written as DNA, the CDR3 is TGTGCCAGTAGTATACACGGTAATCAGCCCCAGCATTTT. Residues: CASSIHGNQPQHF.

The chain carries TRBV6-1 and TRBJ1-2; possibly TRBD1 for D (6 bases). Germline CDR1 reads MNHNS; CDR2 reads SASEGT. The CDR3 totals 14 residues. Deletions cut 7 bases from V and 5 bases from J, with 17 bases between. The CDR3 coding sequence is TGTGCCAGCATTGTCGACAGGAGTAGATATGGCTACACCTTC. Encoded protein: CASIVDRSRYGYTF.

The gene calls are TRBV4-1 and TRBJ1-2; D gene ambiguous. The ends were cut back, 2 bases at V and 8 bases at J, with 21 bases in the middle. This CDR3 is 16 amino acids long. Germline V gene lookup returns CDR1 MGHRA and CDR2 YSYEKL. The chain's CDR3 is CASSQPEEGGVLGYTF. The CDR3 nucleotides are TGCGCCAGCAGCCAACCAGAGGAGGGCGGAGTCCTGGGCTACACCTTC.

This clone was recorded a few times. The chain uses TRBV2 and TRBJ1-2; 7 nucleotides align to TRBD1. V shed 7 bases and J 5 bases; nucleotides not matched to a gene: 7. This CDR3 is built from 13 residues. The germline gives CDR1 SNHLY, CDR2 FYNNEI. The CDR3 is CASTQGERYGYTF. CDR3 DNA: TGTGCCAGCACCCAGGGGGAGAGGTATGGCTACACCTTC.

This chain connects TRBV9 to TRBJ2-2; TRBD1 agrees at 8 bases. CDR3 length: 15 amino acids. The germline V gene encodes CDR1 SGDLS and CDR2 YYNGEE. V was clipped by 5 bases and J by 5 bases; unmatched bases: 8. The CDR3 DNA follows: TGTGCCAGCAGTCCGGACAGGGCTGTAACCGGGGAGCTGTTTTTT. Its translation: CASSPDRAVTGELFF.

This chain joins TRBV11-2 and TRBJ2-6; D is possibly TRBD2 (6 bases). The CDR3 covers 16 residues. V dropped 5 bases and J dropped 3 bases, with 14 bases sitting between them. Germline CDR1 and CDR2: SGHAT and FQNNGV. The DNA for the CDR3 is TGTGCCAGCAGCCCCCCCTTGGGACTTGGGGCCAACGTCCTGACTTTC. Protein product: CASSPPLGLGANVLTF.

CDR3 sequence: CASSEQVAGSYNEQFF. The CDR3 bases are TGTGCCAGCAGTGAGCAGGTGGCTGGTTCCTACAATGAGCAGTTCTTC. V is TRBV2 and J is TRBJ2-1; D not certain. Trimming took 3 bases from V and 1 from J, leaving 13 bases between them. Germline V CDR1 and CDR2: SNHLY, FYNNEI. The CDR3 is 16 amino acids.

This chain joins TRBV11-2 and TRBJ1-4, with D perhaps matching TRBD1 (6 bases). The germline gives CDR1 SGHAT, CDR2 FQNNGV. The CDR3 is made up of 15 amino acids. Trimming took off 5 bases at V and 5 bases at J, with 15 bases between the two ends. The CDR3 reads CASSHSTGSNEKLFF. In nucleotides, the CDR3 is TGTGCCAGCAGCCACTCAACAGGGTCCAATGAAAAACTGTTTTTT.